The sequence of this T cell receptor (beta chain) was determined in a study of cytomegalovirus exposure and HLA in healthy donors. Study-wide results and caveats: Reports showed the classifier diagnosing cytomegalovirus status with high specificity and sensitivity. In an earlier analysis, about 90% or about 30%: the productive usage of most TCR beta V segments.

Healthy bone marrow donors supplied every sample. PCR primers comprised 60 Vbeta and 13 Jbeta primers. Assay used: immunoSEQ multiplex PCR; TCRdb lists only in-frame clones, some missing. This table holds 53,000 or so clones, approximately 75% found once. CDR1 is MRHNA and CDR2 is SNTAGT in the germline V gene. The CDR3 is 15 residues long. Trimming removed 3 bases from V and 0 bases from J; junction bases left unmatched: 2. Regarding this clone: The target antigen is unknown.

The rearrangement joins TRBV6-4 to TRBJ2-4, with 7 positions matching TRBD2. This clonotype was obtained from a man younger than 40 in good health and CMV-seropositive. The sequenced sample was PBMCs. CDR3 residues: CASSEGRGAKNIQYF. In DNA, the CDR3 is TGTGCCAGCAGTGAGGGGAGGGGAGCCAAAAACATTCAGTACTTC.